The 4 T cell receptor beta chains below all came from one sample that was sequenced in a study of CD8 T cells in ankylosing spondylitis. These TCRs' antigens remain unknown. Broader study findings: It appeared that ankylosing spondylitis blood was characterized by a TCR beta motif of about 8 highly homologous variants.

TCRdb passed the 5' RACE reads through MiXCR, listing each CDR3 protein once. The sample consists of under 850,000 distinct CDR3 sequences, around 20% of them appearing once. Sequenced material: blood, either unsorted or a sorted T cell fraction (not recorded which). These receptors were collected from a male donor with ankylosing spondylitis.

This clonotype was seen ten or more times. The rearrangement links TRBV20-1 to TRBJ1-6; a possible D gene is TRBD1 (6 bases). CDR1 and CDR2 (germline): DFQATT, SNEGSKA (reference sequence). The V and J ends lost 7 bases and 5 bases respectively, with 21 bases between them. This CDR3 region has 16 residues. CDR3 DNA: TGCAGTGGGTCTAAAGGGGCAGGGGTAAATAATTCACCCCTCCACTTT. It yields the protein CSGSKGAGVNNSPLHF.

This clonotype was seen a handful of times. The chain uses TRBV27 and TRBJ1-4; D might be TRBD1 (5 bases). Germline V gene sequence: CDR1 MNHEY, CDR2 SMNVEV (reference sequence). The CDR3 runs 14 residues. V shed 5 bases and J shed 4 bases, with 11 bases lying between them. CDR3 protein: CASSPDDSNEKLFF. CDR3 DNA: TGTGCCAGCAGTCCGGACGACAGTAATGAAAAACTGTTTTTT.

The genes are TRBV7-9 and TRBJ1-5; D uncertain. Trimming cost V 0 bases and J 5 bases, with 8 bases left between them. The CDR3 spans 14 residues. In germline, CDR1 is SEHNR, CDR2 FQNEAQ (reference sequence). DNA for the CDR3: TGTGCCAGCAGCTTAGCGGTGGTAGATCAGCCCCAGCATTTT. Translating it yields CASSLAVVDQPQHF.

The rearrangement uses TRBV7-9 and TRBJ2-3; D may be TRBD2 (6 bases). Germline V CDR1 and CDR2: SEHNR, FQNEAQ (reference sequence). V shed 5 bases and J shed 0 bases, with 15 bases lying between them. This CDR3 is built from 16 residues. The CDR3 DNA reads as TGTGCCAGCAGCCCTAGTGGGGGGACTAGCACAGATACGCAGTATTTT. Translation: CASSPSGGTSTDTQYF.